One and the same sample provided the 14 T cell receptor beta chains below, sequenced in a study of T cell clonotyping in hematopoietic cell transplantation. The method was immunoSEQ multiplex PCR; TCRdb's version includes in-frame clones alone and lacks a portion of them. The table records 20,000 to 30,000 clones, roughly 88% of them present only once. Specified time point: recipient sample about 28 days before transplant, after cytoreduction. Sequenced here: peripheral blood mononuclear cells, sampled before stem cell transplant. All receptors derive from a woman aged 55 to 70 with acute myeloid leukemia. Some clones in this sample may be carry-over from other donors' samples.

The chain is built from TRBV29-1 and TRBJ2-7; maybe TRBD1 (5 bases). Germline CDR1 SQVTM, CDR2 ANQGSEA. CDR3 length: 15 residues. The V end was cut by 0 bases, the J end by 4 bases, with 16 bases between. This CDR3 reads CSVEDRPGNLYEQYF. The CDR3 DNA reads TGCAGCGTTGAAGATAGGCCAGGGAACCTGTACGAGCAGTACTTC.

The CDR3 loop reads CASSLLGPADGYTF. The CDR3 coding sequence is TGTGCCAGCAGCCTACTGGGCCCCGCGGATGGCTACACCTTC. The chain recombines TRBV5-4 with TRBJ1-2; no clear D. This CDR3 spans 14 amino acids. Germline CDR1 reads SGHNT; CDR2 reads YYREEE (reference sequence). The V end was cut by 4 bases, the J end by 6 bases, with 16 bases between.

The chain joins TRBV5-1 to TRBJ2-5; TRBD2 matches at 9 bases. Germline assignment: CDR1 SGHRS and CDR2 YFSETQ. J lost 5 bases, V lost 3 bases, and 14 bases had no gene match. The CDR3 has 17 residues. The CDR3 nucleotides are TGCGCCAGCAGCTCCGGACTAGCGTGGGGGCAGATGGAGACCCAGTACTTC. Translated: CASSSGLAWGQMETQYF.

The chain is built from TRBV5-1 and TRBJ1-2; no clear D. Germline V lookup: CDR1 SGHRS, CDR2 YFSETQ. CDR3 length: 14 residues. V was cut by 2 bases and J by 1 base, with 9 bases left in between. CDR3 protein: CASSLSADNYGYTF. CDR3 in DNA: TGCGCCAGCAGCTTATCCGCTGATAACTATGGCTACACCTTC.

This chain links TRBV28 with TRBJ2-6, with a tentative D call TRBD1 (6 bases). This CDR3 has 15 residues. Germline loops: CDR1 MDHEN, CDR2 SYDVKM. Trimming took 6 bases from V and 4 from J, leaving 13 bases between them. CDR3: CASRSGQSGANVLTF. The CDR3 DNA follows: TGTGCCAGCAGGTCCGGACAGTCGGGGGCCAACGTCCTGACTTTC.

This sequence joins TRBV7-3 and TRBJ2-1; possible D gene TRBD2, 5 bases. Per germline, CDR1 SGHTA and CDR2 FQGTGA. CDR3 length: 12 amino acids. V lost 2 bases and J 9 bases, leaving 8 bases between the germline ends. The CDR3 nucleotides are TGTGCCAGCAGCTTAGTGGGAGTTGAGCAGTTCTTC. This codes for CASSLVGVEQFF.

This clone appeared once. The chain recombines TRBV7-2 with TRBJ1-1, with D possibly matching TRBD1 (6 bases). The CDR3 spans 16 residues. Germline CDR1 reads SGHTA; CDR2 reads FQGNSA. V lost 2 bases and J lost 6, with 19 bases in between. The CDR3 is CASSLRGPSGVPEAFF. Written as DNA, the CDR3 is TGTGCCAGCAGCTTAAGGGGCCCTTCAGGGGTTCCTGAAGCTTTCTTT.

The rearrangement uses TRBV11-3 and TRBJ2-3, with D possibly matching TRBD2 (5 bases). Germline V gene data show CDR1 as SGHNT and CDR2 as YENEEA. The CDR3 covers 13 residues. With 5 bases removed from V and 2 bases from J, the gap between germline ends came to 8 bases. In DNA form, the CDR3 reads TGTGCCAGCAGCGCCGGGATCACAGATACGCAGTATTTT. The encoded protein is CASSAGITDTQYF.

V usage is TRBV11-2 and J usage is TRBJ2-1; 8 bases are a match to TRBD2. The germline V gene encodes CDR1 SGHAT and CDR2 FQNNGV. V was pared by 4 bases and J by 7 bases, with 15 bases of the junction left unmatched. The CDR3 runs 17 residues. The CDR3 region has the DNA TGTGCCAGCAGCTCCCTCTCTACGGGAGGGCCATGGAATGAGCAGTTCTTC. Translation gives CASSSLSTGGPWNEQFF.

This clone was counted between two and nine times. The chain is built from TRBV27 and TRBJ2-7; TRBD2 aligns across 13 bases. The V gene end was trimmed by 5 bases and the J gene end by 6 bases; junction bases not matched to a gene: 10. The germline gives CDR1 MNHEY, CDR2 SMNVEV (reference sequence). CDR3 size: 16 residues. The CDR3 is CASSAGTSGIGGEQYF. The DNA for the CDR3 is TGTGCCAGCAGTGCCGGGACTAGCGGGATTGGGGGCGAGCAGTACTTC.

V and J are TRBV7-3 and TRBJ1-5; D is unresolved. V was shortened by 0 bases and J by 4 bases, with 4 bases between the two germline ends. CDR1 SGHTA and CDR2 FQGTGA come from the germline V gene. The CDR3 consists of 13 residues. The CDR3 DNA is TGTGCCAGCAGCTTAACTGTAAATCAGCCCCAGCATTTT. This encodes CASSLTVNQPQHF.

This sequence joins TRBV4-1 and TRBJ1-6, with a weak D call TRBD1 (6 bases). The CDR3 has 18 amino acids. The germline V and J ends were trimmed by 1 base and 7 bases, with 20 bases remaining between them. Per the germline V gene, CDR1 is MGHRA and CDR2 is YSYEKL. This chain's CDR3 is CASSQGGGQGGMNSPLHF. The DNA for the CDR3 is TGCGCCAGCAGCCAAGGGGGGGGCCAGGGTGGGATGAATTCACCCCTCCACTTT.

This chain uses TRBV7-6 with TRBJ2-3, with D possibly matching TRBD2 (6 bases). The CDR3 sequence is 14 residues long. V gave up 5 bases and J gave up 4 bases, with 13 bases separating them. CDR1 and CDR2 from the germline V gene are SGHVS and FNYEAQ. DNA of the CDR3: TGTGCCAGCAGCCCGACTAGTGTTGCAGATACGCAGTATTTT. Protein product: CASSPTSVADTQYF.

This clone was seen a handful of times. The gene calls are TRBV7-3 and TRBJ2-7; D may be TRBD2 (6 bases). Deletions cut 5 bases from V and 8 bases from J, with 16 bases between. The CDR3 spans 13 residues. Germline CDR1 and CDR2: SGHTA and FQGTGA. Here the CDR3 reads CASSAGLLGQQYF. The CDR3 DNA reads as TGTGCCAGCAGCGCGGGACTCTTGGGACAGCAGTACTTC.